These T cell receptor beta chains were read from a single sample in a study of blood T cell repertoires in COVID-19. Here immunoSEQ multiplex PCR was the method, and the copy in TCRdb shows in-frame clones only, minus some. The repertoire holds around 290,000 clones, with roughly 90% as singletons. Sequences were obtained from peripheral blood. The receptors derive from an older woman with COVID-19, enrolled during active disease. Each CDR3 is given with its conserved first and last residue. Each record gives: V gene, clone size, D gene, J gene, CDR3 protein, CDR3 DNA. The D gene is left open where the match is weak. The size field is filled for only some rows; it gives once, few, many or a size class.

v_call: TRBV15; clone_size: -; d_call: -; j_call: TRBJ1-3; cdr3_aa: CATSRDRNTIYF; cdr3_nt: TGTGCCACCAGCAGAGATCGGAACACCATATATTTT
v_call: TRBV5-1; clone_size: -; d_call: -; j_call: TRBJ2-3; cdr3_aa: CASSLYLAGSATDTQYF; cdr3_nt: TGCGCCAGCAGCTTGTATCTGGCGGGGAGTGCAACAGATACGCAGTATTTT
v_call: TRBV4-1; clone_size: -; d_call: TRBD2; j_call: TRBJ2-1; cdr3_aa: CASRAGLAGVNEQFF; cdr3_nt: TGCGCCAGCAGGGCCGGACTAGCGGGGGTCAATGAGCAGTTCTTC
v_call: TRBV13; clone_size: -; d_call: -; j_call: TRBJ2-7; cdr3_aa: CASSLGNQGLSYEQYF; cdr3_nt: TGTGCCAGCAGCTTAGGAAATCAGGGATTGAGCTACGAGCAGTACTTC
v_call: TRBV7-2; clone_size: -; d_call: -; j_call: TRBJ2-2; cdr3_aa: CASSLARTGELFF; cdr3_nt: TGTGCCAGCAGCTTAGCCCGGACCGGGGAGCTGTTTTTT
v_call: TRBV30; clone_size: -; d_call: -; j_call: TRBJ1-5; cdr3_aa: CAWSVRREGQPQHF; cdr3_nt: TGTGCCTGGAGTGTACGGAGGGAGGGTCAGCCCCAGCATTTT
v_call: TRBV6-6; clone_size: few; d_call: -; j_call: TRBJ2-5; cdr3_aa: CASRSGQETQYF; cdr3_nt: TGTGCCAGCAGAAGCGGGCAAGAGACCCAGTACTTC
v_call: TRBV19; clone_size: -; d_call: TRBD1; j_call: TRBJ1-2; cdr3_aa: CASSSRDRSNYGYTF; cdr3_nt: TGTGCCAGTAGTTCCCGGGACAGATCTAACTATGGCTACACCTTC
v_call: TRBV7-2; clone_size: -; d_call: -; j_call: TRBJ2-3; cdr3_aa: CASSRGILSDTQYF; cdr3_nt: TGTGCCAGCAGCCGGGGGATTCTTTCAGATACGCAGTATTTT
v_call: TRBV19; clone_size: once; d_call: TRBD1; j_call: TRBJ1-1; cdr3_aa: CASSMEDRGYTEAFF; cdr3_nt: TGTGCCAGTAGTATGGAGGACAGGGGATATACTGAAGCTTTCTTT
v_call: TRBV9; clone_size: once; d_call: TRBD2; j_call: TRBJ2-2; cdr3_aa: CASSNRDYNTGELFF; cdr3_nt: TGTGCCAGCAGCAACCGGGACTACAACACCGGGGAGCTGTTTTTT
v_call: TRBV27; clone_size: -; d_call: TRBD1; j_call: TRBJ1-5; cdr3_aa: CASSWTGVDQPQHF; cdr3_nt: TGTGCCAGCAGTTGGACAGGGGTGGATCAGCCCCAGCATTTT
v_call: TRBV10-3; clone_size: -; d_call: TRBD1; j_call: TRBJ2-2; cdr3_aa: CAIRGDSPPGELFF; cdr3_nt: TGTGCCATCAGGGGGGACAGCCCGCCCGGGGAGCTGTTTTTT
v_call: TRBV15; clone_size: -; d_call: -; j_call: TRBJ1-5; cdr3_aa: CATSRDFGVGNQPQHF; cdr3_nt: TGTGCCACCAGCAGAGATTTCGGTGTAGGCAATCAGCCCCAGCATTTT
v_call: TRBV29-1; clone_size: many; d_call: TRBD1; j_call: TRBJ1-2; cdr3_aa: CSTERDRGRGYTF; cdr3_nt: TGCAGTACCGAAAGGGACAGGGGACGTGGCTACACCTTC
v_call: TRBV2; clone_size: -; d_call: -; j_call: TRBJ2-5; cdr3_aa: CASSVFESETQYF; cdr3_nt: TGTGCCAGCAGTGTTTTTGAGAGCGAGACCCAGTACTTC
v_call: TRBV9; clone_size: -; d_call: -; j_call: TRBJ1-2; cdr3_aa: CASSVTGERLEGYTF; cdr3_nt: TGTGCCAGCAGCGTAACTGGAGAAAGGTTGGAGGGCTACACCTTC
v_call: TRBV7-9; clone_size: -; d_call: -; j_call: TRBJ1-2; cdr3_aa: CASSLLVGVYGYTF; cdr3_nt: TGTGCCAGCAGCTTACTAGTAGGCGTATATGGCTACACCTTC
v_call: TRBV2; clone_size: -; d_call: TRBD1; j_call: TRBJ1-2; cdr3_aa: CASSDPTGWSYGYTF; cdr3_nt: TGTGCCAGCAGTGACCCGACAGGGTGGAGCTATGGCTACACCTTC
v_call: TRBV5-1; clone_size: -; d_call: -; j_call: TRBJ2-7; cdr3_aa: CASRSGLASYEQYF; cdr3_nt: TGCGCCAGCAGATCCGGCCTAGCATCTTACGAGCAGTACTTC
v_call: TRBV3-1/TRBV3-2; clone_size: -; d_call: -; j_call: TRBJ2-7; cdr3_aa: CASSTKGGGEQYF; cdr3_nt: TGTGCCAGCAGCACCAAGGGGGGGGGCGAGCAGTACTTC
v_call: TRBV7-7; clone_size: -; d_call: -; j_call: TRBJ2-2; cdr3_aa: CASSLVAGAWTGELFF; cdr3_nt: TGTGCCAGCAGCTTAGTTGCGGGGGCTTGGACCGGGGAGCTGTTTTTT
v_call: TRBV18; clone_size: -; d_call: -; j_call: TRBJ1-1; cdr3_aa: CASSLNGLLNTEAFF; cdr3_nt: TGTGCCAGCTCACTTAACGGACTCTTGAACACTGAAGCTTTCTTT
v_call: TRBV24-1; clone_size: -; d_call: TRBD1; j_call: TRBJ1-2; cdr3_aa: CATSDIGQDYGYTF; cdr3_nt: TGTGCCACCAGTGATATTGGACAGGACTATGGCTACACCTTC
v_call: TRBV4-2; clone_size: -; d_call: -; j_call: TRBJ1-2; cdr3_aa: CASRPSITRIEGGGYTF; cdr3_nt: TGTGCCAGCAGACCAAGTATTACCCGGATAGAGGGTGGAGGCTACACCTTC
v_call: TRBV7-2; clone_size: -; d_call: TRBD1; j_call: TRBJ1-3; cdr3_aa: CASSLHQGDGNTIYF; cdr3_nt: TGTGCCAGCAGCCTCCATCAGGGGGACGGAAACACCATATATTTT
v_call: TRBV27; clone_size: once; d_call: TRBD1; j_call: TRBJ1-4; cdr3_aa: CASSLPWTGLDEKLFF; cdr3_nt: TGTGCCAGCAGTTTACCCTGGACAGGTTTGGATGAAAAACTGTTTTTT
v_call: TRBV6-5; clone_size: -; d_call: -; j_call: TRBJ1-3; cdr3_aa: CASSYSQGRGNTIYF; cdr3_nt: TGTGCCAGCAGTTACTCCCAGGGTCGGGGAAACACCATATATTTT
v_call: TRBV18; clone_size: -; d_call: -; j_call: TRBJ1-5; cdr3_aa: CASSPGQANQPQHF; cdr3_nt: TGTGCCAGCTCACCGGGGCAGGCAAATCAGCCCCAGCATTTT
v_call: TRBV27; clone_size: -; d_call: -; j_call: TRBJ2-4; cdr3_aa: CASSSVVEDKNIQYF; cdr3_nt: TGTGCCAGCAGTTCTGTCGTGGAGGACAAAAACATTCAGTACTTC
v_call: TRBV12-2; clone_size: -; d_call: -; j_call: TRBJ1-5; cdr3_aa: CASRLGDPQRCHGNQPQHF; cdr3_nt: TGTGCAAGTCGCTTAGGAGACCCCCAACGGTGTCACGGGAATCAGCCCCAGCATTTT
v_call: TRBV7-2; clone_size: -; d_call: TRBD1; j_call: TRBJ1-4; cdr3_aa: CASSPRTGANEKLFF; cdr3_nt: TGTGCCAGCAGCCCACGGACAGGGGCTAATGAAAAACTGTTTTTT
v_call: TRBV11-2; clone_size: -; d_call: -; j_call: TRBJ2-5; cdr3_aa: CASSFGGRRETQYF; cdr3_nt: TGTGCCAGCAGCTTCGGGGGGCGCAGGGAGACCCAGTACTTC
v_call: TRBV28; clone_size: -; d_call: TRBD2; j_call: TRBJ2-3; cdr3_aa: CASSSSPGLAGGPITDTQYF; cdr3_nt: TGTGCCAGCAGTTCCTCTCCGGGACTAGCGGGGGGGCCGATCACAGATACGCAGTATTTT
v_call: TRBV9; clone_size: -; d_call: -; j_call: TRBJ1-2; cdr3_aa: CASSVSSGGYTF; cdr3_nt: TGTGCCAGCAGCGTCTCTTCGGGGGGCTACACCTTC
v_call: TRBV18; clone_size: -; d_call: TRBD2; j_call: TRBJ2-3; cdr3_aa: CASSPQLAGISTDTQYF; cdr3_nt: TGTGCCAGCTCACCACAGCTAGCGGGGATCAGCACAGATACGCAGTATTTT
v_call: TRBV6-5; clone_size: -; d_call: -; j_call: TRBJ2-2; cdr3_aa: CASSYSGTGELFF; cdr3_nt: TGTGCCAGCAGTTACTCCGGGACCGGGGAGCTGTTTTTT
v_call: TRBV5-1; clone_size: -; d_call: TRBD1; j_call: TRBJ2-7; cdr3_aa: CASKTGASYEQYF; cdr3_nt: TGCGCCAGCAAGACAGGGGCAAGCTACGAGCAGTACTTC
v_call: TRBV6-7; clone_size: -; d_call: TRBD1; j_call: TRBJ2-7; cdr3_aa: CASSYPDRGTSYEQYF; cdr3_nt: TGTGCCAGCAGTTACCCGGACAGGGGGACTTCCTACGAGCAGTACTTC
v_call: TRBV3-1/TRBV3-2; clone_size: -; d_call: -; j_call: TRBJ2-5; cdr3_aa: CASSFLPVGRGLGETQYF; cdr3_nt: TGTGCCAGCAGCTTCTTACCCGTAGGGCGGGGCCTGGGGGAGACCCAGTACTTC
v_call: TRBV6-5; clone_size: -; d_call: -; j_call: TRBJ2-1; cdr3_aa: CASSYSRGNEQFF; cdr3_nt: TGTGCCAGCAGTTACTCGAGGGGGAATGAGCAGTTCTTC
v_call: TRBV30; clone_size: -; d_call: -; j_call: TRBJ1-5; cdr3_aa: CAWSAGLKAISNQPQHF; cdr3_nt: TGTGCCTGGAGTGCGGGACTCAAGGCAATCAGCAATCAGCCCCAGCATTTT
v_call: TRBV19; clone_size: -; d_call: TRBD1; j_call: TRBJ2-7; cdr3_aa: CASSRDRITQYF; cdr3_nt: TGTGCCAGTAGTAGGGACAGAATAACGCAGTACTTC